Here is one T cell receptor beta chain with its context. These data come from a study of blood T cell repertoires in COVID-19. Study-level information: PBMCs, B-cell-depleted T cells, or T cells were the source of the cDNA or gDNA that made up the material.

Generated by immunoSEQ multiplex PCR, the TCRdb table keeps only in-frame clones and is missing some. The repertoire holds 90,000 to 150,000 clones, under 80% seen once, with roughly 2.6% in the top ten. The J segment lost 2 bases and the V segment lost 1 base, leaving 5 bases of the junction unmatched. Germline V gene lookup returns CDR1 MDHEN and CDR2 SYDVKM. The length of the CDR3 is 15 residues. The TCR sequence derives from a man aged 50-59 years with acute or convalescent COVID-19. The gene calls are TRBV28 and TRBJ2-7; TRBD1 agrees at 7 bases. The specimen was peripheral blood. CDR3: CASSLYRGATYEQYF. The DNA for the CDR3 is TGTGCCAGCAGTTTATACAGGGGCGCAACCTACGAGCAGTACTTC. Variable domain in full (rest from reference TRBV28 and TRBJ2-7): DVKVTQSSRYLVKRTGEKVFLECVQDMDHENMFWYRQDPGLGLRLIYFSYDVKMKEKGDIPEGYSVSREKKERFSLILESASTNQTSMYLCASSLYRGATYEQYFGPGTRLTVT.